Below are 20 T cell receptor beta chains sequenced from a single sample in a study of identical twins. From the 5' RACE reads, TCRdb called clonotypes with MiXCR, one entry per CDR3 protein. The sample lists 690,000 or so distinct CDR3 sequences; approximately 6% were seen once. Sequences were obtained from naive T cells sorted from blood. The receptors derive from a man aged 18 to 30 in good health.

This clonotype was seen many times. The CDR3 is CASSLAASGDNEQFF. CDR3 nucleotides: TGCGCCAGCAGCTTGGCTGCTAGCGGGGACAATGAGCAGTTCTTC. This chain links TRBV5-1 with TRBJ2-1; TRBD2 matches at 9 bases. The CDR3 runs to 15 residues. The V segment lost 0 bases and the J segment 5 bases; nucleotides outside the gene matches: 3. Germline-derived CDR1 and CDR2 are SGHRS and YFSETQ.

This clonotype was seen ten or more times. This chain connects TRBV7-9 to TRBJ2-5; 9 bases are a match to TRBD2. V trimming: 5 bases; J trimming: 5 bases; junction bases outside the gene matches: 9. Germline assignment: CDR1 SEHNR and CDR2 FQNEAQ (reference sequence). This CDR3 has 15 residues. In DNA, the CDR3 is TGTGCCAGCAGCGGGCGTAGCGGGAGCGGGGAGACCCAGTACTTC. It specifies CASSGRSGSGETQYF.

This clonotype has more than one count but fewer than ten. J is TRBJ2-7 and V is TRBV4-1; D not certain. This CDR3 region has 14 residues. V gave up 0 bases and J gave up 6 bases, with 12 bases separating them. CDR1 is MGHRA and CDR2 is YSYEKL in the germline V gene. The CDR3 reads CASSQDGDFGEQYF. CDR3 in DNA: TGCGCCAGCAGCCAAGATGGAGACTTCGGCGAGCAGTACTTC.

In its sample, this clonotype was seen many times. This sequence joins TRBV9 and TRBJ2-3, with 8 positions matching TRBD2. The germline V gene has CDR1 SGDLS and CDR2 YYNGEE. V trimming: 0 bases; J trimming: 3 bases; junction bases outside the gene matches: 3. The CDR3 totals 15 residues. The chain's CDR3 is CASSVGGGQTDTQYF. In nucleotides, the CDR3 is TGTGCCAGCAGCGTAGGCGGGGGGCAGACAGATACGCAGTATTTT.

This clonotype occurred many times. The rearrangement uses TRBV7-6 and TRBJ2-2, with a weak D call TRBD2 (6 bases). Germline V gives CDR1 SGHVS, CDR2 FNYEAQ. The length of the CDR3 is 16 residues. Trimming cost V 4 bases and J 0 bases, with 12 bases left between them. Written as DNA, the CDR3 is TGTGCCAGCAGCTCCCCTCGGGAGACGAACACCGGGGAGCTGTTTTTT. This sequence encodes CASSSPRETNTGELFF.

This chain links TRBV19 with TRBJ2-2; 7 bases are a match to TRBD2. Losses at the gene ends were 4 bases for V and 1 base for J; bases not matched to a gene: 6. Germline CDR1 is LNHDA and CDR2 is SQIVND (reference sequence). The CDR3 extends over 16 amino acids. Here the CDR3 DNA reads TGTGCCAGTAGTACCTCCGGGAGGAAGAACACCGGGGAGCTGTTTTTT. This codes for CASSTSGRKNTGELFF.

Ten or more counts support this clonotype. This chain links TRBV29-1 with TRBJ1-5; no reliable D call. CDR3 length: 13 amino acids. Trimming cost V 4 bases and J 4 bases, with 11 bases left between them. Germline values: CDR1 SQVTM, CDR2 ANQGSEA. CDR3 sequence reads: CSVGVGVNQPQHF. The CDR3 DNA reads TGCAGCGTTGGTGTTGGGGTGAATCAGCCCCAGCATTTT.

This clonotype was counted at least ten times. V is TRBV7-3 and J is TRBJ2-2; D is uncertain. CDR1 is SGHTA and CDR2 is FQGTGA in the germline V gene. The V end lost 1 base, the J end lost 6 bases, and 6 bases lay between the germline ends. This CDR3 has 13 residues. CDR3 coding DNA: TGTGCCAGCAGCTTAATTAGTCCCGGGGAGCTGTTTTTT. Its translation is CASSLISPGELFF.

The sample holds a few counts of this clonotype. This rearrangement joins TRBV20-1 to TRBJ2-7; 8 bases are shared with TRBD1. CDR1 is DFQATT, CDR2 SNEGSKA, per germline (reference sequence). This CDR3 contains 14 residues. The V segment lost 4 bases and the J segment 6 bases; nucleotides outside the gene matches: 11. CDR3 sequence: CSAKSRTGTFEQYF. In nucleotides, the CDR3 is TGCAGTGCTAAGTCCCGGACAGGGACCTTCGAGCAGTACTTC.

Many counts were recorded for this clonotype. The chain has TRBV29-1 and TRBJ2-7; the match to TRBD2 covers 11 bases. Germline CDR1 reads SQVTM; CDR2 reads ANQGSEA. Trimming cost V 5 bases and J 4 bases; bases outside gene matches: 13. This CDR3 region has 16 residues. The CDR3 DNA is TGCAGCGTTCATCAGTCCACTAGCGGGAGTTTTTACGAGCAGTACTTC. Amino acids: CSVHQSTSGSFYEQYF.

To note about this clonotype: It may be a read error: a sequence one base away is much more abundant. The genes are TRBV11-1 and TRBJ2-1, with TRBD1 matching over 9 bases. Germline V gene lookup returns CDR1 SGHAT and CDR2 FQDESV (reference sequence). The V and J ends lost 6 bases and 2 bases, in that order; junction bases with no gene match: 2. CDR3 size: 14 residues. Written as DNA, the CDR3 is TGTGCCAGCAGGGGACAGGGAACCTACAATGAGCAGTTCTTC. Its translation is CASRGQGTYNEQFF.

The rearrangement uses TRBV30 and TRBJ2-2, with D tentatively TRBD1 (6 bases). Germline assignment: CDR1 GTSNPN and CDR2 SVGIG (reference sequence). V was trimmed by 8 bases and J by 3 bases, leaving 13 bases between them. This CDR3 has 13 amino acids. This CDR3 reads CARWGHHTGELFF. CDR3 DNA: TGTGCCCGCTGGGGGCACCACACCGGGGAGCTGTTTTTT.

This clonotype was found many times. The V call is TRBV29-1, the J call TRBJ2-2; TRBD2 matches 14 bases. J lost 5 bases, V lost 5 bases, and 10 bases had no gene match. CDR1 and CDR2 (germline): SQVTM, ANQGSEA. The CDR3 consists of 17 residues. The CDR3 bases are TGCAGCGTTTATGGGACTAGCGGGAGTGTCGGGACCGGGGAGCTGTTTTTT. Protein sequence: CSVYGTSGSVGTGELFF.

This clonotype was picked up many times. The rearrangement uses TRBV29-1 and TRBJ2-3; 7 bases fit TRBD2. Per the germline V gene, CDR1 is SQVTM and CDR2 is ANQGSEA. With 1 base clipped from V and 0 bases from J, the junction kept 10 bases outside the gene matches. This CDR3 has 17 residues. CDR3 sequence (DNA): TGCAGCGTTGAAGGCTGGATGGGGGAGGGGAGCACAGATACGCAGTATTTT. Protein sequence: CSVEGWMGEGSTDTQYF.

This clonotype was found many times. The chain is built from TRBV6-1 and TRBJ1-5, with 8 positions matching TRBD1. This CDR3 comprises 14 residues. Germline CDR1 and CDR2: MNHNS and SASEGT. Trimming at V came to 6 bases and at J to 2 bases, leaving 3 bases not matched to a gene. This chain's CDR3 is CASSQQGGNQPQHF. CDR3 bases: TGTGCCAGCAGCCAACAGGGGGGCAATCAGCCCCAGCATTTT.

The chain recombines TRBV19 with TRBJ2-3; 7 positions agree with TRBD1. This CDR3 has 17 amino acids. Germline lookup yields CDR1 LNHDA and CDR2 SQIVND (reference sequence). V gave up 3 bases and J gave up 0 bases; unmatched junction bases: 9. The CDR3 loop is CASSIQNRGRSTDTQYF. As DNA, the CDR3 is TGTGCCAGTAGTATTCAAAACAGGGGCCGGAGCACAGATACGCAGTATTTT.

This clonotype was detected many times. The rearrangement links TRBV5-1 to TRBJ2-7, with TRBD2 identical over 13 bases. V trimming: 4 bases; J trimming: 2 bases; junction bases outside the gene matches: 3. Germline V gene data show CDR1 as SGHRS and CDR2 as YFSETQ. The CDR3 spans 15 residues. The CDR3 here is CASSIGTSGTYEQYF. CDR3 in DNA: TGCGCCAGCAGCATAGGGACTAGCGGGACCTACGAGCAGTACTTC.

CDR3 nucleotide sequence: TGCGCCAGCAGCTTGGAGGGGACAAACGGAAACACCATATATTTT. Its protein product is CASSLEGTNGNTIYF. V is TRBV5-1 and J is TRBJ1-3; D might be TRBD1 (6 bases). CDR3 size: 15 residues. V was clipped by 0 bases and J by 4 bases, with 11 bases between them. Germline lookup yields CDR1 SGHRS and CDR2 YFSETQ.

The sample holds many counts of this clonotype. The chain has TRBV6-2 or TRBV6-3 and TRBJ2-5, with D possibly TRBD1 on 5 matching bases. This CDR3 is 14 amino acids long. V lost 0 bases, J lost 1 base, and 6 bases lay in between. Per the germline V gene, CDR1 is MNHEY and CDR2 is SVGEGT. Here the CDR3 DNA reads TGTGCCAGCAGTTACTCTGACAGCCAAGAGACCCAGTACTTC. It specifies CASSYSDSQETQYF.

This clonotype showed up just a few times. The chain combines TRBV11-2 with TRBJ2-4; D unclear. Germline V lookup: CDR1 SGHAT, CDR2 FQNNGV. CDR3 length: 13 residues. V gave up 0 bases and J gave up 11 bases, with 11 bases separating them. The CDR3 loop is CASSLDFIRVQYF. The CDR3, as DNA: TGTGCCAGCAGCTTAGATTTTATACGGGTTCAGTACTTC.